Listed below are T cell receptor beta chains from one sample, sequenced in a study of blood T cell repertoires in COVID-19. TCRdb's table, derived via immunoSEQ multiplex PCR, lists solely in-frame clones and lacks some. Of 350,000 to 550,000 clones listed, roughly nine tenths are singletons. The sequenced material came from PBMCs or T cells enriched from blood (not recorded which). The receptors were sampled from a man aged 30-40 years who had recovered from COVID-19. The CDR3 runs from the conserved cysteine through the conserved F or W. Each record gives: D gene, clone size, J gene, V gene, CDR3 protein, CDR3 DNA. The D gene is left open where the match is weak. Size is omitted from some rows. Given values are once, few, many or a class for expanded clones.

>TRBD1|.|TRBJ1-1|TRBV6-5
CASIQGAHEAFF
TGTGCCAGCATTCAGGGGGCACATGAAGCTTTCTTT
>.|few|TRBJ1-1|TRBV5-1
CASSLDVGAMNTEAFF
TGCGCCAGCAGCTTGGATGTCGGAGCCATGAACACTGAAGCTTTCTTT
>TRBD1|few|TRBJ2-7|TRBV12-3/TRBV12-4
CASSLGDSYEQYF
TGTGCCAGCAGTTTAGGGGACAGCTACGAGCAGTACTTC
>TRBD2|.|TRBJ2-7|TRBV4-1
CASSQDGPSGSYEQYF
TGCGCCAGCAGCCAAGACGGGCCTAGCGGGAGCTACGAGCAGTACTTC
>TRBD2|.|TRBJ2-5|TRBV7-8
CASSMGLVKETQYF
TGTGCCAGCAGCATGGGACTAGTGAAAGAGACCCAGTACTTC
>.|.|TRBJ2-6|TRBV7-6
CASGQLSGANVLTF
TGTGCCAGCGGACAACTCTCTGGGGCCAACGTCCTGACTTTC
>.|.|TRBJ2-3|TRBV3-1/TRBV3-2
CASSQDGLMGAFGDTQYF
TGTGCCAGCAGCCAAGATGGCTTGATGGGGGCCTTCGGGGATACGCAGTATTTT
>TRBD2|.|TRBJ2-1|TRBV27
CASSLTGGKSEQFF
TGTGCCAGCAGTTTAACGGGAGGGAAGAGTGAGCAGTTCTTC
>.|.|TRBJ2-1|TRBV30
CASTGRRYNEQFF
TGTGCCTCTACAGGCCGACGTTATAATGAGCAGTTCTTC
>TRBD2|.|TRBJ2-7|TRBV5-1
CASSLVTSGKNEQYF
TGCGCCAGCAGCTTGGTAACTAGCGGGAAAAACGAGCAGTACTTC
>.|.|TRBJ2-1|TRBV18
CASSPKSLRNEQFF
TGTGCCAGCTCACCGAAATCCCTGAGAAATGAGCAGTTCTTC
>.|.|TRBJ2-1|TRBV7-2
CASSTTPSVGQFF
TGTGCCAGCAGCACTACACCTAGCGTAGGGCAGTTCTTC
>TRBD2|.|TRBJ2-1|TRBV25-1
CATGTSAEQFF
TGTGCCACCGGGACTAGCGCTGAGCAGTTCTTC
>.|.|TRBJ2-3|TRBV4-1
CASSQGFGTDTQYF
TGCGCCAGCAGCCAAGGGTTCGGGACAGATACGCAGTATTTT
>TRBD2|once|TRBJ2-1|TRBV4-1
CASSQDLDLSGRYHEQFF
TGCGCCAGCAGCCAAGATCTCGATCTTAGCGGGAGGTATCATGAGCAGTTCTTC
>.|.|TRBJ2-1|TRBV13
CASSPRDGLIYNEQFF
TGTGCCAGCAGCCCCAGGGACGGACTAATATACAATGAGCAGTTCTTC
>TRBD2|.|TRBJ2-3|TRBV30
CARLAGATDTQYF
TGTGCCCGGTTAGCGGGAGCAACAGATACGCAGTATTTT
>.|.|TRBJ2-2|TRBV21-1
CASSNPGTSGSITGELFF
TGTGCCAGCAGCAATCCCGGGACTAGCGGGAGTATCACCGGGGAGCTGTTTTTT
>TRBD2|.|TRBJ2-7|TRBV2
CASSVASGYSSYEQYF
TGTGCCAGCAGTGTTGCTAGCGGGTATAGCTCCTACGAGCAGTACTTC
>.|.|TRBJ1-2|TRBV18
CASSPIRIARQLYGYTF
TGTGCCAGCTCACCAATCAGAATCGCGCGGCAGCTCTATGGCTACACCTTC
>TRBD1|.|TRBJ2-7|TRBV28
CASSIPGQGSYEQYF
TGTGCCAGCAGTATACCGGGACAGGGGAGCTACGAGCAGTACTTC
>TRBD2|.|TRBJ2-1|TRBV2
CASTRTASGSPEQFF
TGTGCCAGCACGAGGACGGCTAGCGGAAGTCCTGAGCAGTTCTTC
>.|.|TRBJ2-7|TRBV4-1
CASSHPVGGTYEQYF
TGCGCCAGCAGCCACCCGGTAGGGGGAACGTACGAGCAGTACTTC
>TRBD1|.|TRBJ2-3|TRBV5-6
CASSFPGQTDTQYF
TGTGCCAGCAGCTTTCCGGGACAGACAGATACGCAGTATTTT
>.|.|TRBJ1-5|TRBV27
CASSLRGPGPGNQPQHF
TGTGCCAGCAGTTTAAGGGGTCCAGGGCCTGGCAATCAGCCCCAGCATTTT
>TRBD1|.|TRBJ2-7|TRBV7-8
CASSSNGQGAYEQYF
TGTGCCAGCAGCTCAAACGGACAGGGGGCGTACGAGCAGTACTTC
>TRBD1|.|TRBJ1-1|TRBV6-5
CASKPGTGTNSEAFF
TGTGCCAGCAAGCCCGGGACAGGGACCAACAGTGAAGCTTTCTTT
>TRBD2|.|TRBJ2-2|TRBV9
CASSVAGGTGELFF
TGTGCCAGCAGCGTAGCGGGAGGCACCGGGGAGCTGTTTTTT
>TRBD1|.|TRBJ2-5|TRBV7-6
CASSLMARGQGETQYF
TGTGCCAGCAGCTTAATGGCCAGGGGGCAGGGAGAGACCCAGTACTTC
>TRBD2|.|TRBJ2-2|TRBV5-1
CASSSSGTSFTGELFF
TGCGCCAGCAGCTCATCAGGGACTAGCTTCACCGGGGAGCTGTTTTTT
>TRBD2|.|TRBJ2-2|TRBV6-2/TRBV6-3
CASSYSGLAVPGELFF
TGTGCCAGCAGTTACTCAGGACTAGCGGTTCCCGGGGAGCTGTTTTTT
>TRBD1|once|TRBJ1-3|TRBV3-1/TRBV3-2
CASSQSGTGTSGNTIYF
TGTGCCAGCAGCCAATCCGGGACAGGGACCTCTGGAAACACCATATATTTT
>.|.|TRBJ1-5|TRBV30
CALLDRTRGSNQPQHF
TGTGCCCTGTTAGATCGAACTAGGGGGAGCAATCAGCCCCAGCATTTT
>.|.|TRBJ1-2|TRBV5-1
CASGQGSTNYGYTF
TGCGCCAGTGGGCAGGGTTCGACTAACTATGGCTACACCTTC
>.|.|TRBJ2-7|TRBV14
CASSHGTGGTDLYEQYF
TGTGCCAGCAGCCATGGAACTGGGGGGACGGACCTCTACGAGCAGTACTTC
>TRBD1|.|TRBJ2-2|TRBV29-1
CSGGQGAGELFF
TGCAGCGGCGGACAGGGGGCCGGGGAGCTGTTTTTT
>.|.|TRBJ2-3|TRBV5-6
CASSKQGPDTQYF
TGTGCCAGCAGCAAGCAGGGGCCAGATACGCAGTATTTT
>.|.|TRBJ1-2|TRBV27
CASSLNRASGANYGYTF
TGTGCCAGCAGTCTCAACAGGGCCTCCGGAGCTAACTATGGCTACACCTTC
>TRBD1|.|TRBJ2-7|TRBV5-1
CASSLAGTGSHEQYF
TGCGCCAGCAGCTTGGCGGGGACAGGGTCGCACGAGCAGTACTTC
>.|.|TRBJ2-5|TRBV29-1
CSVHVWRVETQYF
TGCAGCGTCCACGTGTGGAGGGTAGAGACCCAGTACTTC
>TRBD2|.|TRBJ2-7|TRBV19
CASSPRLERECEQYF
TGTGCCAGTAGTCCTCGGTTGGAGCGGGAGTGCGAGCAGTACTTC
>.|once|TRBJ1-5|TRBV18
CASSRAGHDQPQHF
TGTGCCAGCTCAAGGGCAGGGCACGATCAGCCCCAGCATTTT
>TRBD1|.|TRBJ2-5|TRBV30
CAWSVGSGGIETQYF
TGTGCCTGGAGTGTCGGGTCAGGGGGTATAGAGACCCAGTACTTC